The clone carrying this T cell receptor (beta chain) was detected a few times. Its specificity is not known. Sequencing used immunoSEQ multiplex PCR; TCRdb keeps in-frame clones, though not all of them. The repertoire holds some 150,000 clones, with over 90% as singletons. The data derive from a study of graft-versus-host responses after intestinal transplantation. Study information: Tacrolimus and steroids were given for around 3 years to all recipients after anti-thymocyte globulin induction.

In germline, CDR1 is MNHNS, CDR2 SASEGT. The CDR3 extends over 15 amino acids. Trimming took 0 bases from V and 5 from J, leaving 13 bases between them. The sequence was obtained from a human donor who received an intestinal transplant. This chain links TRBV6-1 with TRBJ2-5; D remains unclear. The material was unstimulated CD4+ T cells sorted from spleen or lymph node cells, obtained before intestinal transplant. The CDR3: CASSEATRRVETQYF. The CDR3 region has the DNA TGTGCCAGCAGTGAAGCGACCCGGAGAGTGGAGACCCAGTACTTC.